The next 9 T cell receptor beta chains were all read from a single sample in a study of CD8 T cells in ankylosing spondylitis. Antigens for these TCRs are unknown. Study outcomes and limitations: Characteristic of ankylosing spondylitis blood, it appeared, was a TCR beta motif comprising roughly eight highly homologous variants.

TCRdb re-derived calls from the 5' RACE reads in MiXCR, one entry per CDR3 protein. The table lists 470,000 or so distinct CDR3 sequences, 20% to 30% of them singletons. The source material was blood, either unsorted or a sorted T cell fraction (not recorded which). Receptor source: a male donor with ankylosing spondylitis.

This clonotype was recorded a few times. The gene calls are TRBV7-8 and TRBJ2-1; D is tentatively TRBD1 or TRBD2 (5 bases each). CDR1 is SGHVS, CDR2 FQNEAQ, per germline. Trimming stripped 1 base from V and 12 bases from J, with 10 bases between. The CDR3 has 12 residues. CDR3 protein: CASSLGGVRQFF. The CDR3, as DNA: TGTGCCAGCAGCTTAGGAGGGGTAAGGCAGTTCTTC.

The chain joins TRBV5-1 to TRBJ2-5; no clear D. Between the trimmed V and J ends, which lost 5 bases and 5 bases, there was a span of 7 bases. CDR3 length: 11 residues. CDR1 is SGHRS, CDR2 YFSETQ, per germline. The CDR3 loop is CASSVDETQYF. The DNA for the CDR3 is TGCGCCAGCAGTGTTGACGAGACCCAGTACTTC.

At least ten counts were recorded for this clonotype. This rearrangement joins TRBV11-2 to TRBJ1-1; D gene unclear. The germline CDR1 and CDR2 sequences are SGHAT and FQNNGV. The V end was cut by 5 bases, the J end by 0 bases, with 7 bases between. CDR3 length: 13 amino acids. The CDR3 DNA reads TGTGCCAGCAGCGCTCTCATGAACACTGAAGCTTTCTTT. Translated, it gives CASSALMNTEAFF.

The gene calls are TRBV4-1 and TRBJ2-2; 7 bases align to TRBD2. The ends lost 6 bases at V and 3 bases at J; junction bases unmatched: 4. Germline V gives CDR1 MGHRA, CDR2 YSYEKL. The length of the CDR3 is 14 residues. CDR3 residues: CASRRGGDTGELFF. CDR3 nucleotide sequence: TGCGCCAGCAGGCGGGGAGGGGACACCGGGGAGCTGTTTTTT.

This chain uses TRBV5-1 with TRBJ1-5; 8 bases line up with TRBD1. Losses at the gene ends were 4 bases for V and 7 bases for J; bases not matched to a gene: 10. The CDR3 totals 15 residues. Germline CDR1 and CDR2: SGHRS and YFSETQ. CDR3 coding DNA: TGCGCCAGCAGCACACAGGGGGATCGAGGGCAGCCCCAGCATTTT. This encodes CASSTQGDRGQPQHF.

This chain connects TRBV5-1 to TRBJ1-3, with 7 bases aligning to TRBD1. Trimming at V came to 0 bases and at J to 1 base, leaving 10 bases not matched to a gene. Per germline, CDR1 SGHRS and CDR2 YFSETQ. The CDR3 runs 18 residues. The CDR3: CASSLAGQAPNSGNTIYF. The CDR3 DNA sequence: TGCGCCAGCAGCTTGGCCGGACAGGCTCCGAATTCTGGAAACACCATATATTTT.

J is TRBJ2-1 and V is TRBV19; TRBD2 matches 9 bases. Germline CDR1 reads LNHDA; CDR2 reads SQIVND (reference sequence). The CDR3 is 15 residues long. With V trimmed by 8 bases and J by 7 bases, 12 bases remained unmatched. The CDR3, as DNA: TGTGCCAGTCGCGGCGGGAGGGACCCGGGGAATGAGCAGTTCTTC. This encodes CASRGGRDPGNEQFF.

The J gene is TRBJ2-1, the V gene TRBV11-2; TRBD2 matches 8 bases. CDR3 length equals 15 residues. In germline, CDR1 is SGHAT, CDR2 FQNNGV. V dropped 5 bases and J dropped 8; count of bases not matched to a gene: 11. CDR3 region: CASSGPGTRGDEQFF. For the CDR3, the DNA is TGTGCCAGCAGCGGGCCCGGGACTAGAGGGGATGAGCAGTTCTTC.

This rearrangement joins TRBV7-6 to TRBJ2-1; a weak D match, TRBD1 (6 bases). The germline CDR1 and CDR2 sequences are SGHVS and FNYEAQ. This CDR3 comprises 15 residues. Trimming removed 1 base from V and 8 bases from J, with 15 bases in between. As DNA, the CDR3 is TGTGCCAGCAGCTTAGTGGGGGCCTTCCTGGATGAGCAGTTCTTC. Translation gives CASSLVGAFLDEQFF. The whole variable domain, filled in from reference TRBV7-6 and TRBJ2-1, reads GAGVSQSPRYKVTKRGQDVALRCDPISGHVSLYWYRQALGQGPEFLTYFNYEAQQDKSGLPNDRFSAERPEGSISTLTIQRTEQRDSAMYRCASSLVGAFLDEQFFGPGTRLTVL.